The 21 T cell receptor beta chains below all came from one sample that was sequenced in a study of blood T cell repertoires in COVID-19. Profiling relied on immunoSEQ multiplex PCR, and the TCRdb table lists in-frame clones only, not all of them. The data hold around 150,000 clones, with around 81% observed a single time. The source material was PBMCs or T cells enriched from blood (not recorded which). These receptors were collected from a man aged 35-49 years who had recovered from COVID-19.

The rearrangement uses TRBV30 and TRBJ1-3, with a tentative D call TRBD1 (6 bases). CDR3 length: 15 amino acids. Trimming pared 0 bases from V and 4 bases from J, leaving 13 bases between. In germline, CDR1 is GTSNPN, CDR2 SVGIG (reference sequence). In nucleotides, the CDR3 is TGTGCCTGGAGTGTAGTAACAGGGCTAGGAAACACCATATATTTT. Protein product: CAWSVVTGLGNTIYF. The complete variable domain, with remaining parts taken from reference TRBV30 and TRBJ1-3, reads SQTIHQWPATLVQPVGSPLSLECTVEGTSNPNLYWYRQAAGRGLQLLFYSVGIGQISSEVPQNLSASRPQDRQFILSSKKLLLSDSGFYLCAWSVVTGLGNTIYFGEGSWLTVV.

This rearrangement joins TRBV27 to TRBJ2-3; TRBD1 matches 8 bases. Trimming took 4 bases from V and 4 from J; bases not matched to a gene: 4. The CDR3 sequence is 14 residues long. CDR1 is MNHEY and CDR2 is SMNVEV in the germline V gene (reference sequence). The CDR3 spells CASSWGQAPDTQYF. The CDR3 DNA reads TGTGCCAGCAGTTGGGGACAGGCCCCAGATACGCAGTATTTT.

V usage is TRBV5-8 and J usage is TRBJ2-1; 15 bases fit TRBD2. There are 20 residues in the CDR3. CDR1 and CDR2 (germline): SGHTS, YDEGEE. V lost 4 bases and J lost 5; bases outside the gene matches: 16. CDR3 sequence reads: CASSRRGLAGGSPGNNEQFF. In nucleotides, the CDR3 is TGTGCCAGCAGCAGGAGGGGACTAGCGGGGGGTAGCCCGGGGAACAATGAGCAGTTCTTC.

The chain combines TRBV7-7 with TRBJ2-2; D possibly corresponds to TRBD1 (5 bases). This CDR3 contains 16 residues. V gave up 5 bases and J gave up 0 bases, with 13 bases separating them. Germline V gives CDR1 SSHAT, CDR2 FNYEAQ (reference sequence). The DNA for the CDR3 is TGTGCCAGCAGCCTCATGCAGGGCGCGAACACCGGGGAGCTGTTTTTT. It translates to CASSLMQGANTGELFF.

V gene TRBV19 combines with J gene TRBJ1-2; TRBD1 matches at 8 bases. The CDR3 extends over 15 amino acids. Germline lookup yields CDR1 LNHDA and CDR2 SQIVND (reference sequence). V shed 1 base, J shed 5 bases, and the junction held 6 bases outside the gene matches. The CDR3 coding sequence is TGTGCCAGTAGTATAGGCCGGGACAGGATTTATGGCTACACCTTC. It specifies CASSIGRDRIYGYTF.

V gene TRBV5-6 combines with J gene TRBJ1-2, with D possibly matching TRBD1 (5 bases). Per germline, CDR1 SGHDT and CDR2 YYEEEE. The V end lost 2 bases, the J end lost 6 bases, and 8 bases lay between the germline ends. This CDR3 region has 12 residues. This chain's CDR3 is CASSLMTDGYTF. CDR3 DNA: TGTGCCAGCAGCTTAATGACAGATGGCTACACCTTC.

The rearrangement joins TRBV7-8 to TRBJ2-5; D is unresolved. Trimming shortened V by 5 bases and J by 1 base, and 14 bases separated the two germline ends. This CDR3 region has 15 residues. Germline CDR1 is SGHVS and CDR2 is FQNEAQ. The CDR3 sequence: CASSLFRDFQETQYF. The CDR3 nucleotides are TGTGCCAGCAGCCTTTTTAGAGACTTCCAAGAGACCCAGTACTTC.

The V gene is TRBV5-6, the J gene TRBJ2-1, with TRBD2 matching over 11 bases. After removal of 4 bases from V and 3 bases from J, the junction contained 3 bases not matched to a gene. The CDR3 length is 15 residues. Germline V gene data show CDR1 as SGHDT and CDR2 as YYEEEE. CDR3 residues: CASSLGLAVYNEQFF. The CDR3 coding sequence is TGTGCCAGCAGCCTGGGACTAGCGGTCTACAATGAGCAGTTCTTC.

The rearrangement links TRBV3-1 (or the pseudogene TRBV3-2) to TRBJ2-2; TRBD1 agrees at 7 bases. This CDR3 is 16 amino acids long. The V segment lost 6 bases and the J segment 1 base; nucleotides outside the gene matches: 8. In germline, CDR1 is LGHDT, CDR2 YNNKEL (reference sequence). The CDR3 reads CASRLYRGENTGELFF. CDR3 bases: TGTGCCAGCAGACTTTACAGGGGCGAGAACACCGGGGAGCTGTTTTTT.

The V call is TRBV2, the J call TRBJ1-5; D gene ambiguous. The V gene lost 1 base and the J gene lost 6 bases, with 7 bases spanning the gap. The V gene's germline CDR1 is SNHLY and CDR2 FYNNEI. The CDR3 has 13 amino acids. The CDR3 spells CASSEVEVQPQHF. CDR3 coding DNA: TGTGCCAGCAGTGAAGTTGAGGTTCAGCCCCAGCATTTT.

The V gene is TRBV15, the J gene TRBJ2-3; tentative D call: TRBD2 (5 bases). Between the trimmed V and J ends, which lost 0 bases and 1 base, there was a span of 11 bases. The CDR3 covers 16 residues. Per germline, CDR1 LNHNV and CDR2 YYDKDF (reference sequence). In DNA, the CDR3 is TGTGCCACCAGCAGAGACGAGGGTTGGGGCACAGATACGCAGTATTTT. Translation: CATSRDEGWGTDTQYF.

This clone was seen a handful of times. The chain recombines TRBV7-9 with TRBJ2-3; TRBD1 matches at 11 bases. Germline V gives CDR1 SEHNR, CDR2 FQNEAQ (reference sequence). CDR3 length: 16 residues. Germline trimming cut 4 bases from V and 4 bases from J; bases unmatched to any gene: 7. The DNA for the CDR3 is TGTGCCAGCAGCTCCGGACAGGGGGCATTCGCAGATACGCAGTATTTT. Protein: CASSSGQGAFADTQYF.

The J gene is TRBJ1-2, the V gene TRBV23-1; TRBD1 matches at 9 bases. TRBV23-1 belongs to the ORF category, with a function that is uncertain. There are 15 residues in the CDR3. V lost 3 bases and J lost 5; bases outside the gene matches: 7. Written as DNA, the CDR3 is TGCGCCAGCAGTCATCAGGACAGGGGATTGTATGGCTACACCTTC. This translates into CASSHQDRGLYGYTF.

This chain uses TRBV19 with TRBJ2-3, with TRBD1 matching over 8 bases. CDR1 is LNHDA and CDR2 is SQIVND in the germline V gene (reference sequence). J gave up 2 bases and V 7 bases, and 5 bases lay outside the gene matches. The CDR3 sequence is 14 residues long. Here the CDR3 reads CASKPGGHTDTQYF. The CDR3 DNA reads as TGTGCCAGTAAACCAGGGGGCCACACAGATACGCAGTATTTT.

This chain links TRBV6-6 with TRBJ2-1; D gene ambiguous. Per the germline V gene, CDR1 is MNHNY and CDR2 is SVGAGI (reference sequence). Trimming removed 3 bases from V and 4 bases from J, with 13 bases in between. The CDR3 consists of 15 residues. The CDR3 loop is CASSYRQVRYNEQFF. The CDR3 DNA sequence: TGTGCCAGCAGTTATCGGCAGGTTAGGTACAATGAGCAGTTCTTC.

The table lists this clone with a few counts. A junction boundary mismatches the germline segment, possibly from a read error. V is TRBV7-2 and J is TRBJ1-1; the D is unclear. Germline V gene data show CDR1 as SGHTA and CDR2 as FQGNSA. CDR3 length: 14 amino acids. DNA for the CDR3: TGTGCCAGCAGCTCTCAAGCTTTGAATACTGAAGCTTTCTTT. The encoded protein is CASSSQALNTEAFF. Full variable domain (outside the CDR3, taken from reference TRBV7-2 and TRBJ1-1): GAGVSQSPSNKVTEKGKDVELRCDPISGHTALYWYRQSLGQGLEFLIYFQGNSAPDKSGLPSDRFSAERTGGSVSTLTIQRTQQEDSAVYLCASSSQALNTEAFFGQGTRLTVV.

This rearrangement joins TRBV18 to TRBJ2-1, with D perhaps TRBD1 (6 bases). Germline assignment: CDR1 KGHSH and CDR2 LQKENI. V lost 8 bases and J lost 7, with 30 bases in between. The CDR3 sequence is 18 residues long. CDR3 in DNA: TGTGCCAGCCACGAAAAAGCAACCGGGACATCGCCGCGGAATGAGCAGTTCTTC. Translation: CASHEKATGTSPRNEQFF.

The rearrangement joins TRBV4-1 to TRBJ2-1; 9 bases are shared with TRBD2. CDR1 and CDR2 (germline): MGHRA, YSYEKL. V lost 3 bases, J lost 9 bases, and 9 bases stayed unmatched. The CDR3 consists of 15 residues. CDR3 in DNA: TGCGCCAGCAGCCAGCAAGCGGGGGGCAGGGGTGAGCAGTTCTTC. The encoded protein is CASSQQAGGRGEQFF.

The chain is built from TRBV30 and TRBJ2-5; D may be TRBD1 (6 bases). V shed 4 bases and J shed 1 base, with 22 bases lying between them. The CDR3 has 17 amino acids. Germline lookup yields CDR1 GTSNPN and CDR2 SVGIG (reference sequence). As DNA, the CDR3 is TGTGCCTGGACTAAGGGAGTCTACAGGGCGGCCCAAGAGACCCAGTACTTC. Translation gives CAWTKGVYRAAQETQYF. The full variable domain, in which reference TRBV30 and TRBJ2-5 provide the parts outside the CDR3, is SQTIHQWPATLVQPVGSPLSLECTVEGTSNPNLYWYRQAAGRGLQLLFYSVGIGQISSEVPQNLSASRPQDRQFILSSKKLLLSDSGFYLCAWTKGVYRAAQETQYFGPGTRLLVL.

The chain has TRBV5-1 and TRBJ1-1; D might be TRBD1 (5 bases). From germline, CDR1 is SGHRS and CDR2 YFSETQ. The CDR3 consists of 12 residues. Trimming cost V 1 base and J 7 bases, with 8 bases left between them. The CDR3 DNA is TGCGCCAGCAGCTTGTTTGACAGTGAAGCTTTCTTT. This gives the protein CASSLFDSEAFF.

The chain recombines TRBV5-4 with TRBJ2-2; 8 bases fit TRBD1. Germline CDR1 and CDR2: SGHNT and YYREEE (reference sequence). The CDR3 consists of 15 residues. J gave up 6 bases and V 4 bases, and 8 bases lay outside the gene matches. The CDR3 sequence: CASSPPTGEAGELFF. The CDR3 nucleotides read TGTGCCAGCAGCCCGCCGACAGGGGAGGCCGGGGAGCTGTTTTTT.